These 18 T cell receptor beta chains were sequenced from one sample in a study of cytomegalovirus exposure and HLA in healthy donors. The PCR contained 60 Vbeta and 13 Jbeta primers. The method was immunoSEQ multiplex PCR; TCRdb's version includes in-frame clones alone and lacks a portion of them. The sample yields 150,000 to 200,000 clones, 60% to 80% seen once. Sequenced input: PBMCs. The source is a male donor in good health and CMV-seronegative.

This clone was seen a single time. The rearrangement uses TRBV5-6 and TRBJ1-1; no reliable D call. Looked up from germline, CDR1 is SGHDT and CDR2 is YYEEEE. Trimming cost V 1 base and J 5 bases, with 3 bases left between them. The CDR3 is 11 amino acids. As DNA, the CDR3 is TGTGCCAGCAGCTTGCGGACTGAAGCTTTCTTT. This encodes CASSLRTEAFF.

This sequence joins TRBV6-5 and TRBJ1-1; D remains unclear. Germline V gene sequence: CDR1 MNHEY, CDR2 SVGAGI. Trimming shortened V by 4 bases and J by 0 bases, and 6 bases separated the two germline ends. The CDR3 covers 13 residues. The CDR3 loop is CASSSTLNTEAFF. DNA of the CDR3: TGTGCCAGCAGTTCGACATTGAACACTGAAGCTTTCTTT.

This clone was seen a few times. This rearrangement joins TRBV18 to TRBJ1-1; D gene unclear. This CDR3 spans 13 amino acids. Trimming took off 2 bases at V and 8 bases at J, with 12 bases between the two ends. Per germline, CDR1 KGHSH and CDR2 LQKENI. The CDR3 region is CASSPDTRFEAFF. CDR3 in DNA: TGTGCCAGCTCACCAGATACTCGCTTCGAAGCTTTCTTT.

V and J are TRBV5-1 and TRBJ2-7, with a possible D match to TRBD2 (5 bases). Trimming stripped 1 base from V and 6 bases from J, with 20 bases between. Per the germline V gene, CDR1 is SGHRS and CDR2 is YFSETQ. This CDR3 has 16 residues. In DNA, the CDR3 is TGCGCCAGCAGCTTGAGGAGTGGAGGACCATTTCTCGAGCAGTACTTC. It encodes CASSLRSGGPFLEQYF.

CDR3 protein: CSVSLRGNEQFF. DNA for the CDR3: TGCAGCGTATCTCTCAGGGGGAATGAGCAGTTCTTC. This chain connects TRBV29-1 to TRBJ2-1; TRBD1 matches at 7 bases. Unmatched junction bases numbered 6, after V lost 6 bases and J lost 7 bases. Germline assignment: CDR1 SQVTM and CDR2 ANQGSEA. CDR3 size: 12 residues.

This clone was seen only a few times. The chain carries TRBV9 and TRBJ2-2, with D tentatively TRBD1 (6 bases). The CDR3 is 13 residues long. V lost 8 bases to trimming and J lost 5 bases, with 13 bases between them. Germline CDR1 reads SGDLS; CDR2 reads YYNGEE. In DNA form, the CDR3 reads TGTGCCAGTCAAGGGGGTCCAACCGGGGAGCTGTTTTTT. It is translated as CASQGGPTGELFF.

This clone was seen a handful of times. J is TRBJ1-2 and V is TRBV25-1; 8 bases align to TRBD1. This CDR3 has 13 amino acids. CDR1 is MGHDK and CDR2 is SYGVNS in the germline V gene. The V gene end was trimmed by 2 bases and the J gene end by 7 bases; junction bases not matched to a gene: 3. The CDR3 DNA is TGTGCCAGCAGTGAACAGGGGGCGACTGGCTACACCTTC. Its protein product is CASSEQGATGYTF.

The rearrangement uses TRBV6-6 and TRBJ2-2; 8 bases agree with TRBD1. This CDR3 region has 15 residues. CDR1 MNHNY and CDR2 SVGAGI come from the germline V gene (reference sequence). The V segment lost 7 bases and the J segment 1 base; nucleotides outside the gene matches: 5. The DNA of the CDR3 is TGTGCCAGCACCGAAGGGACAGGGAACACCGGGGAGCTGTTTTTT. Its translation: CASTEGTGNTGELFF.

The J gene is TRBJ2-5, the V gene TRBV5-1; possible D gene TRBD2, 6 bases. The DNA end is more similar to TRBJ2-7, so the J call may be wrong. The CDR3 consists of 15 residues. The germline gives CDR1 SGHRS, CDR2 YFSETQ. This chain's CDR3 is CASSLGGPGGYEQYF. The DNA of the CDR3 is TGCGCCAGCAGCTTGGGAGGGCCCGGGGGTTACGAGCAGTACTTC.

V usage is TRBV28 and J usage is TRBJ2-7, with 11 bases that match TRBD2. V trimming: 5 bases; J trimming: 0 bases; junction bases outside the gene matches: 0. The CDR3 has 14 residues. Germline V CDR1 and CDR2: MDHEN, SYDVKM. CDR3 loop: CASSTSGSSYEQYF. As DNA, the CDR3 is TGTGCCAGCAGTACTAGCGGGAGCTCCTACGAGCAGTACTTC.

The chain joins TRBV7-9 to TRBJ2-7; 8 nucleotides agree with TRBD1. The V gene's germline CDR1 is SEHNR and CDR2 FQNEAQ (reference sequence). The CDR3 spans 17 residues. Losses at the gene ends were 4 bases for V and 2 bases for J; bases not matched to a gene: 13. The CDR3 bases are TGTGCCAGCAGCTCCAGAAATGTTTGGGACAGGCCCTACGAGCAGTACTTC. Its translation is CASSSRNVWDRPYEQYF.

The V gene is TRBV6-5, the J gene TRBJ1-3, with 7 positions matching TRBD1. CDR1 is MNHEY, CDR2 SVGAGI, per germline. The CDR3 spans 14 residues. The junction had 6 bases not matched to a gene; V was cut back by 6 bases and J by 4 bases. As DNA, the CDR3 is TGTGCCAGCAGCCGACAGGGTAGAGGAAACACCATATATTTT. Translating it yields CASSRQGRGNTIYF.

The chain links TRBV5-1 to TRBJ2-7; the D gene is possibly TRBD1 (5 bases). The CDR3 length is 14 residues. Germline loops: CDR1 SGHRS, CDR2 YFSETQ. Trimming shortened V by 0 bases and J by 2 bases, and 9 bases separated the two germline ends. The CDR3 DNA reads TGCGCCAGCAGCTTGGGATCAGGGACCTACGAGCAGTACTTC. It yields the protein CASSLGSGTYEQYF.

The chain carries TRBV7-3 and TRBJ2-7; 9 positions agree with TRBD1. The V and J ends lost 2 bases and 5 bases, in that order; junction bases with no gene match: 7. Germline V lookup: CDR1 SGHTA, CDR2 FQGTGA. This CDR3 contains 15 residues. The CDR3: CASSLSGQGNHEQYF. CDR3 DNA: TGTGCCAGCAGCTTATCGGGACAGGGTAACCACGAGCAGTACTTC.

The V gene is TRBV18, the J gene TRBJ2-3; 10 positions agree with TRBD1. V dropped 3 bases and J dropped 1; count of bases not matched to a gene: 1. CDR1 is KGHSH and CDR2 is LQKENI in the germline V gene. The CDR3 is 15 amino acids. The CDR3 loop is CASSPGTGGTDTQYF. Written as DNA, the CDR3 is TGTGCCAGCTCACCCGGGACAGGGGGCACAGATACGCAGTATTTT.

The chain employs TRBV27 and TRBJ2-5; D perhaps matches TRBD1 (6 bases). CDR1 and CDR2 from the germline V gene are MNHEY and SMNVEV (reference sequence). The CDR3 has 15 amino acids. Trimming left V 0 bases short and J 4 bases short, with 12 bases between. The CDR3 nucleotides are TGTGCCAGCAGTTTATCGATGGGGGCTTTAGAGACCCAGTACTTC. Translation: CASSLSMGALETQYF.

The CDR3 DNA follows: TGTGCCAGTAACAAAGGACAGGGCGACGAGCAGTACTTC. Protein product: CASNKGQGDEQYF. The J gene is TRBJ2-7, the V gene TRBV19, with 8 bases aligning to TRBD1. Germline CDR1 LNHDA, CDR2 SQIVND (reference sequence). The CDR3 totals 13 residues. J lost 5 bases, V lost 7 bases, and 7 bases had no gene match.

The chain employs TRBV6-1 and TRBJ2-3; 7 nucleotides match TRBD2. This CDR3 has 14 amino acids. J lost 6 bases, V lost 2 bases, and 5 bases had no gene match. Germline CDR1 reads MNHNS; CDR2 reads SASEGT. CDR3 sequence: CASSETSAVDTQYF. CDR3 nucleotide sequence: TGTGCCAGCAGTGAAACTAGCGCAGTGGATACGCAGTATTTT.